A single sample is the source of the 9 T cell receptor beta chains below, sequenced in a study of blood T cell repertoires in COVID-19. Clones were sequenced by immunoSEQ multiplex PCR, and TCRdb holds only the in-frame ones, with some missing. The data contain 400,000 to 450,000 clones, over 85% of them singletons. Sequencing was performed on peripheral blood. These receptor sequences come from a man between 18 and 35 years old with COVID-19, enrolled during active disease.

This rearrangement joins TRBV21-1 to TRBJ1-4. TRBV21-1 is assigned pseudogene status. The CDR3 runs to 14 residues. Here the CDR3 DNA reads TGTGCCAGCAGCAAAGCGCTAGAGAGGGAGAACAGCGATTTT. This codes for CASSKALERENSDF.

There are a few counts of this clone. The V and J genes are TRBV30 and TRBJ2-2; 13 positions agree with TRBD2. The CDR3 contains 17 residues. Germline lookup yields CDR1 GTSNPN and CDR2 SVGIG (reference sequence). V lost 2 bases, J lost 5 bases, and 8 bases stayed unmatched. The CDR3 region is CAWSTSRTSGRTGELFF. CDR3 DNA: TGTGCCTGGAGTACATCTCGGACTAGCGGGAGAACCGGGGAGCTGTTTTTT.

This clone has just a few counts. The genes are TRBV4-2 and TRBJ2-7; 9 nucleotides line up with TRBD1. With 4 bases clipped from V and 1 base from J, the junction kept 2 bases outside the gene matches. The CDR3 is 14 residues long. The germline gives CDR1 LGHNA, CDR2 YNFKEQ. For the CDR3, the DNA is TGTGCCAGCAGCCGAGACAGGGGGTCCTACGAGCAGTACTTC. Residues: CASSRDRGSYEQYF.

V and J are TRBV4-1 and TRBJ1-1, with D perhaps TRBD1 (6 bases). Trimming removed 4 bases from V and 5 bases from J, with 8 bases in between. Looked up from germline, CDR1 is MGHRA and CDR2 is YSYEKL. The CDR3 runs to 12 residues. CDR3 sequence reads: CASSLTGTEAFF. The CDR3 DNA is TGCGCCAGCAGCCTAACAGGGACTGAAGCTTTCTTT.

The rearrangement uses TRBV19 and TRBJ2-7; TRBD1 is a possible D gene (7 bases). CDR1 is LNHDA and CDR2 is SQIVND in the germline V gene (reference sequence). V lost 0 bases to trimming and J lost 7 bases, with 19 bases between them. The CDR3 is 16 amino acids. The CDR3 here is CASSIDRGRGAQEQYF. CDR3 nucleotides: TGTGCCAGTAGTATAGATCGGGGCAGGGGGGCTCAAGAGCAGTACTTC.

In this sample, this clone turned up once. The CDR3 nucleotides are TGTGCCAGCAGCTTATTTCAGGGTACCGGAAACACCATATATTTT. Encoded protein: CASSLFQGTGNTIYF. The V call is TRBV11-3, the J call TRBJ1-3; possible D gene TRBD1, 5 bases. V gave up 2 bases and J gave up 4 bases, with 12 bases separating them. The V gene's germline CDR1 is SGHNT and CDR2 YENEEA. The CDR3 is 15 amino acids. Filled out from reference TRBV11-3 and TRBJ1-3, the complete variable domain reads EAGVVQSPRYKIIEKKQPVAFWCNPISGHNTLYWYLQNLGQGPELLIRYENEEAVDDSQLPKDRFSAERLKGVDSTLKIQPAELGDSAVYLCASSLFQGTGNTIYFGEGSWLTVV.

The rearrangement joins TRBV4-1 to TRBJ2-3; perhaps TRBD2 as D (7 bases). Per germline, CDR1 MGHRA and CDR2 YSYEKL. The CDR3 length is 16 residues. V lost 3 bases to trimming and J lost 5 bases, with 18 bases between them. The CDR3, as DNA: TGCGCCAGCAGCCATTTCCCTAGCGGAGGGGGAGATACGCAGTATTTT. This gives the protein CASSHFPSGGGDTQYF.

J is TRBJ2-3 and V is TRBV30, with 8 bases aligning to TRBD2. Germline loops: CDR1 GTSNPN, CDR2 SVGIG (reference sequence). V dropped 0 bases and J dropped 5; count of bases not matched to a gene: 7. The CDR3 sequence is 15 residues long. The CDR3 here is CAWSVQRGLGDTQYF. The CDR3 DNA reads TGTGCCTGGAGTGTACAGCGGGGGTTAGGAGATACGCAGTATTTT. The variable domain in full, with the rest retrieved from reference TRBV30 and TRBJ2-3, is SQTIHQWPATLVQPVGSPLSLECTVEGTSNPNLYWYRQAAGRGLQLLFYSVGIGQISSEVPQNLSASRPQDRQFILSSKKLLLSDSGFYLCAWSVQRGLGDTQYFGPGTRLTVL.

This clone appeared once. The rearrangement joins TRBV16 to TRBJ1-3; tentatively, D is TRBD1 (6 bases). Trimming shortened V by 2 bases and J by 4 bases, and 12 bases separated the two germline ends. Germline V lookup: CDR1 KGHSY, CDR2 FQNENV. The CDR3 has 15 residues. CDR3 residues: CASSQLAGAGNTIYF. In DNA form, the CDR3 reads TGTGCCAGCAGCCAACTCGCAGGGGCAGGAAACACCATATATTTT.